A selection of T cell receptor beta chains follows, all from one sample in a study of vaccination effects on CD4 cells after COVID-19. These receptors have no identified antigens. The repertoire was sequenced with immunoSEQ multiplex PCR; TCRdb's copy has only in-frame clones and lacks some. Here the sample spans about 46,000 clones, over 60% being singletons. Sequences were derived from CD4+ T cells from PBMCs cultured with HCoV-OC43 spike peptides, sampled after COVID-19 vaccination. The receptors stem from a human donor who received a COVID-19 vaccine. Each CDR3 is given with its conserved first and last residue. The D gene is left open where the match is weak. Rows may omit the clone size; those that give it use once, few, many or a size class.

d_call j_call v_call clone_size cdr3_nt cdr3_aa
NA TRBJ1-2 TRBV11-2 NA TGTGCCAGCAGCTTAGGCGGAACCTATGGCTACACCTTC CASSLGGTYGYTF
NA TRBJ1-2 TRBV6-5 few TGTGCCAGCACCGGAGATAGCGATGGCTACACCTTC CASTGDSDGYTF
NA TRBJ2-1 TRBV4-1 once TGCGCCAGCAGCCAGCCTCGTCAGGACAATGAGCAGTTCTTC CASSQPRQDNEQFF
TRBD2 TRBJ2-3 TRBV10-3 NA TGTGCCATCAGCGTTAGTTCTAGCGGGATTAGCACAGATACGCAGTATTTT CAISVSSSGISTDTQYF
NA TRBJ1-6 TRBV7-9 NA TGTGCCAGCAGCTTAACTATTAATTCACCCCTCCACTTT CASSLTINSPLHF
TRBD1 TRBJ1-6 TRBV15 NA TGTGCCACCAGCATAGGACAGGGACCGTATAATTCACCCCTCCACTTT CATSIGQGPYNSPLHF
NA TRBJ1-1 TRBV7-9 NA TGTGCCAGCAGCCCCCAAGACCGGGAAAGCGCTGAAGCTTTCTTT CASSPQDRESAEAFF
NA TRBJ1-1 TRBV12-3/TRBV12-4 NA TGTGCCAGCAGTTTAAGGGCGGTTCCTGAAGCTTTCTTT CASSLRAVPEAFF
NA TRBJ1-4 TRBV10-3 once TGTGCCATCAGTGTTATTCAGATCCTAGGTGTTAGCGAAAAACTGTTTTTT CAISVIQILGVSEKLFF
TRBD1 TRBJ1-6 TRBV6-5 NA TGTGCCAGCAGTTTACAGGGGGATAATTCACCCCTCCACTTT CASSLQGDNSPLHF
TRBD2 TRBJ2-1 TRBV25-1 few TGTGCCAGCGGTCCTGGACTAGGACCGCGGCAGTTCTTC CASGPGLGPRQFF
TRBD1 TRBJ2-7 TRBV18 NA TGTGCCAGCTCACCTGATTCCAGGGGGCGGGATGAGCAGTACTTC CASSPDSRGRDEQYF
TRBD1 TRBJ1-2 TRBV15 NA TGTGCCACCAGCGAGGGATTAACAGGGGCGGGCTATGGCTACACCTTC CATSEGLTGAGYGYTF
TRBD2 TRBJ2-3 TRBV3-1/TRBV3-2 NA TGTGCCAGCAGCCAGAGACTAGCGGGAGACGGCGATACGCAGTATTTT CASSQRLAGDGDTQYF
NA TRBJ1-2 TRBV5-1 few TGCGCCAGCAGCTTGTCCCCTACAGAAAACTATGGCTACACCTTC CASSLSPTENYGYTF
NA TRBJ1-6 TRBV3-1/TRBV3-2 NA TGTGCCAGCAGCGGAAGACAGTTAAATAATTCACCCCTCCACTTT CASSGRQLNNSPLHF
TRBD1 TRBJ1-1 TRBV7-9 NA TGTGCCAGCAGCTCGCCGGGACAGTCGTCCATGAACACTGAAGCTTTCTTT CASSSPGQSSMNTEAFF
NA TRBJ2-1 TRBV5-1 NA TGCGCCAGCAGCTCCCGACAGTACAATGAGCAGTTCTTC CASSSRQYNEQFF
NA TRBJ2-2 TRBV2 once TGTGCCAGCAGACCCCCGGCGGGCGGGCGAGAAACCGGGGAGCTGTTTTTT CASRPPAGGRETGELFF
TRBD2 TRBJ2-5 TRBV7-9 NA TGTGCCAGCAGCTTAGCGGGGACTAGCGGCCCCCAAGAGACCCAGTACTTC CASSLAGTSGPQETQYF
NA TRBJ1-4 TRBV6-5 few TGTGCCAGCCGGCAGTTTGAAAAACTGTTTTTT CASRQFEKLFF
NA TRBJ2-4 TRBV6-5 once TGTGCCAGCAGTTACTCTCAGGGATCCAGGGGGTACTTC CASSYSQGSRGYF
NA TRBJ2-5 TRBV7-2 few TGTGCCAGCAGCGGACGTAGGATGGAGACCCAGTACTTC CASSGRRMETQYF
TRBD2 TRBJ2-1 TRBV5-4 NA TGTGCCAGCAGCTCTATGACTAGCGGGAGGGTTAAGGGGCAGTTCTTC CASSSMTSGRVKGQFF
NA TRBJ2-5 TRBV6-5 NA TGTGCCAGCAGTCGTACAGGGAAAGAGACCCAGTACTTC CASSRTGKETQYF
NA TRBJ2-5 TRBV7-9 NA TGTGCCAGCAGCCGTGCGCCGGGAGAGAGAACCCAGTACTTC CASSRAPGERTQYF
NA TRBJ1-1 TRBV6-5 few TGTGCCAGCAGGTTCGGACATAACACTGAAGCTTTCTTT CASRFGHNTEAFF
NA TRBJ2-3 TRBV11-3 NA TGTGCCAGCAGCCCGAAATGGACACATATGCGCACAGATACGCAGTATTTT CASSPKWTHMRTDTQYF